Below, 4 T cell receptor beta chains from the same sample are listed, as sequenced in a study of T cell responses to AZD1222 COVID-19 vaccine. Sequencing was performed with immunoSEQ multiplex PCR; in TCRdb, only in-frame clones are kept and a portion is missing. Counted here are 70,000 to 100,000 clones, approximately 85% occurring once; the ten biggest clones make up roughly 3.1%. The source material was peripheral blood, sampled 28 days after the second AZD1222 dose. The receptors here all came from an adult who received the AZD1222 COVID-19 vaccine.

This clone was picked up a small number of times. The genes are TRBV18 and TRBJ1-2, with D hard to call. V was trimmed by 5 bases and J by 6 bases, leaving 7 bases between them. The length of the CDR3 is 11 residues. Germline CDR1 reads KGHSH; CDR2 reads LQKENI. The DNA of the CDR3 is TGTGCCAGCTCAGAGAGAGATGGCTACACCTTC. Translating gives CASSERDGYTF.

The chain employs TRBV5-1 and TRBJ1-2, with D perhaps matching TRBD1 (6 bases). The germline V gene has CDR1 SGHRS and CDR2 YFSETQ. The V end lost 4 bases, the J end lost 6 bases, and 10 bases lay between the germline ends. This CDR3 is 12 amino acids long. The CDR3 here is CASSPTGDGYTF. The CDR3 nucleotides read TGCGCCAGCAGCCCGACAGGAGATGGCTACACCTTC.

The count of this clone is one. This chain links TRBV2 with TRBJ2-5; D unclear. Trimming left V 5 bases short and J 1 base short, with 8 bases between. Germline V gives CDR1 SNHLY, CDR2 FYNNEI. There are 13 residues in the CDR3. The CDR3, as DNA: TGTGCCAGCAGTACTGGCATCCAAGAGACCCAGTACTTC. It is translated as CASSTGIQETQYF.

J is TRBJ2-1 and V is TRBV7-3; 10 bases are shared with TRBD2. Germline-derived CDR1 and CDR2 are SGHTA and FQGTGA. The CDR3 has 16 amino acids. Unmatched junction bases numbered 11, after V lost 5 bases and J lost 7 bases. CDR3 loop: CASSPRRLAGVNEQFF. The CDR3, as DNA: TGTGCCAGCAGCCCGAGGAGGCTAGCGGGAGTGAATGAGCAGTTCTTC.